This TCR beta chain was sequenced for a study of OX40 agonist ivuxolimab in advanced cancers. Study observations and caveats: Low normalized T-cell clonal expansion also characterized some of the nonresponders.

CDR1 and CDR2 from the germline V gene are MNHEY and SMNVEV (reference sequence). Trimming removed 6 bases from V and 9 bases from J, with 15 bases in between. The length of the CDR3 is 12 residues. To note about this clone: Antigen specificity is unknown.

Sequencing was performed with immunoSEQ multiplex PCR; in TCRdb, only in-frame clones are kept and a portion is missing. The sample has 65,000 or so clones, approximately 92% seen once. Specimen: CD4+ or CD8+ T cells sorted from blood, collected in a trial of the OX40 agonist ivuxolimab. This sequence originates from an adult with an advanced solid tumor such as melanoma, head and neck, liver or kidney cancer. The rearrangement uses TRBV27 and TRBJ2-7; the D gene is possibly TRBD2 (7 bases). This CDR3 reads CASSPRGGGQYF. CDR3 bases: TGTGCCAGCAGCCCCAGGGGAGGGGGGCAGTACTTC.